The 8 T cell receptor beta chains below all came from one sample that was sequenced in a study of blood T cell repertoires in COVID-19. Only in-frame clones appear in the TCRdb table, and some are missing; sequencing was by immunoSEQ multiplex PCR. This sample has about 110,000 clones; over 70% occur once, and the top ten carry 0.7% to 1%. Specimen: peripheral blood. The receptors derive from a woman in her 70s with acute or convalescent COVID-19.

V is TRBV18 and J is TRBJ2-2, with a weak D call TRBD2 (6 bases). Deletions cut 2 bases from V and 7 bases from J, with 14 bases between. This CDR3 has 15 residues. Germline V lookup: CDR1 KGHSH, CDR2 LQKENI. The chain's CDR3 is CASSPTTSSGGELFF. DNA for the CDR3: TGTGCCAGCTCACCAACGACTAGTAGTGGCGGGGAGCTGTTTTTT.

The chain joins TRBV4-1 to TRBJ2-2; possible D gene TRBD1, 5 bases. The length of the CDR3 is 16 residues. Germline lookup yields CDR1 MGHRA and CDR2 YSYEKL. Trimming pared 4 bases from V and 2 bases from J, leaving 14 bases between. CDR3 amino acids: CASSPSGLLNTGELFF. The CDR3, as DNA: TGCGCCAGCAGCCCTTCAGGGCTTTTAAACACCGGGGAGCTGTTTTTT.

The rearrangement uses TRBV28 and TRBJ2-5, with 10 bases that match TRBD1. The CDR3 is made up of 14 amino acids. Trimming at V came to 6 bases and at J to 5 bases, leaving 6 bases not matched to a gene. CDR1 and CDR2 from the germline V gene are MDHEN and SYDVKM. DNA for the CDR3: TGTGCCAGCAGACCGACAGGGGGCGCGGAGACCCAGTACTTC. Translation: CASRPTGGAETQYF.

The chain couples TRBV7-2 to TRBJ2-2; tentative D call: TRBD1 (5 bases). V lost 4 bases to trimming and J lost 1 base, with 10 bases between them. The CDR3 is made up of 15 amino acids. Germline V gene data show CDR1 as SGHTA and CDR2 as FQGNSA. The CDR3 DNA is TGTGCCAGCAGCTCCAAGCAGGGGAACACCGGGGAGCTGTTTTTT. This encodes CASSSKQGNTGELFF.

The genes are TRBV9 and TRBJ2-1, with 13 bases matching TRBD2. Losses at the gene ends were 7 bases for V and 5 bases for J; bases not matched to a gene: 6. The length of the CDR3 is 15 residues. From germline, CDR1 is SGDLS and CDR2 YYNGEE. CDR3 loop: CASSRLAGGNNEQFF. The CDR3 nucleotides read TGTGCCAGCTCTAGACTAGCGGGGGGTAACAATGAGCAGTTCTTC. Looking up the rest from reference TRBV9 and TRBJ2-1 gives the full variable domain: DSGVTQTPKHLITATGQRVTLRCSPRSGDLSVYWYQQSLDQGLQFLIQYYNGEERAKGNILERFSAQQFPDLHSELNLSSLELGDSALYFCASSRLAGGNNEQFFGPGTRLTVL.

The chain uses TRBV21-1 and TRBJ2-1; the table's D call, TRBD2, was not checked against the DNA. TRBV21-1 is reported as a pseudogene. There are 15 residues in the CDR3. The CDR3 sequence is CASRTGGPSYNEQFF. The CDR3 DNA sequence: TGTGCCAGCAGGACGGGGGGGCCGTCCTACAATGAGCAGTTCTTC.

The rearrangement joins TRBV3-1 (or the pseudogene TRBV3-2) to TRBJ2-3; weak D call: TRBD2 (5 bases). V shed 1 base and J shed 1 base, with 9 bases lying between them. This CDR3 contains 15 residues. In germline, CDR1 is LGHDT, CDR2 YNNKEL (reference sequence). The CDR3 is CASSQVSSRTDTQYF. CDR3 in DNA: TGTGCCAGCAGCCAAGTCTCTAGCCGCACAGATACGCAGTATTTT.

The chain links TRBV5-1 to TRBJ2-1; 8 bases line up with TRBD1. J was trimmed by 5 bases and V by 1 base; bases with no gene match: 8. Germline assignment: CDR1 SGHRS and CDR2 YFSETQ. This CDR3 contains 16 residues. The CDR3 here is CASSLLGQGNHNEQFF. The CDR3 region has the DNA TGCGCCAGCAGCTTGTTAGGACAGGGTAACCACAATGAGCAGTTCTTC.